The rows below give T cell receptor beta chains drawn from one sample of a study of shared clonotypes between healthy human individuals. The table came from immunoSEQ multiplex PCR; TCRdb's copy has only in-frame clones and leaves some out. The data contain more than 550,000 clones, 92% of them seen just once; the ten biggest clones take up approximately 22%. Source material: naive CD8+ T cells sorted from blood. These receptors came from a man aged 25 to 45 in good health. Each CDR3 is given with its conserved first and last residue. The D gene is left open where the match is weak.

d_gene: -
v_gene: TRBV10-3
j_gene: TRBJ2-7
CDR3nt: TGTGCCATCAGTGGGGTAGGGGCCCTCGAGCAGTACTTC
CDR3aa: CAISGVGALEQYF

d_gene: -
v_gene: TRBV7-9
j_gene: TRBJ2-2
CDR3nt: TGTGCCAGCAGCTTGACGAGAGGGAACACCGGGGAGCTGTTTTTT
CDR3aa: CASSLTRGNTGELFF

d_gene: TRBD1
v_gene: TRBV29-1
j_gene: TRBJ2-1
CDR3nt: TGCAGCGTTGAAGGTACAGGGGGCGCCCCCTTCTTC
CDR3aa: CSVEGTGGAPFF

d_gene: TRBD1
v_gene: TRBV12-5
j_gene: TRBJ2-2
CDR3nt: TGTGCTAGTGGCTCCTTTCCAGACAGGGTGGCCGGGGAGCTGTTTTTT
CDR3aa: CASGSFPDRVAGELFF

d_gene: -
v_gene: TRBV19
j_gene: TRBJ2-7
CDR3nt: TGTGCCAGTAGTATAGAGGCAGGGCCCTACGAGCAGTACTTC
CDR3aa: CASSIEAGPYEQYF

d_gene: TRBD1
v_gene: TRBV28
j_gene: TRBJ2-2
CDR3nt: TGTGCCAGCAGTTTGACAGGGCCCGGGGAGCTGTTTTTT
CDR3aa: CASSLTGPGELFF

d_gene: TRBD2
v_gene: TRBV5-4
j_gene: TRBJ2-7
CDR3nt: TGTGCCAGCAGTCCCGGGACTACCCCCTCCTACGAGCAGTACTTC
CDR3aa: CASSPGTTPSYEQYF

d_gene: -
v_gene: TRBV6-1
j_gene: TRBJ1-1
CDR3nt: TGTGCCAGCAGTGTGGACAGCTTACGTGAAGCTTTCTTT
CDR3aa: CASSVDSLREAFF

d_gene: -
v_gene: TRBV7-9
j_gene: TRBJ2-4
CDR3nt: TGTGCCAGCAGCGGACGGGTCGGGGGCTTGGCCAAAAACATTCAGTACTTC
CDR3aa: CASSGRVGGLAKNIQYF

d_gene: -
v_gene: TRBV28
j_gene: TRBJ1-1
CDR3nt: TGTGCCAGCAGTTGGGCTGACACTGAAGCTTTCTTT
CDR3aa: CASSWADTEAFF

d_gene: TRBD2
v_gene: TRBV4-2
j_gene: TRBJ2-7
CDR3nt: TGTGCCAGCAGCCAAGATACTAGCGGGACCTACGAGCAGTACTTC
CDR3aa: CASSQDTSGTYEQYF

d_gene: -
v_gene: TRBV10-2
j_gene: TRBJ2-1
CDR3nt: TGCGCCAGCAGTGAGTCCTATAGATATGAGCAGTTCTTC
CDR3aa: CASSESYRYEQFF

d_gene: TRBD1
v_gene: TRBV4-3
j_gene: TRBJ2-3
CDR3nt: TGCGCCAGCAGCCAAGATTATATAACAGACAGGGGAGTTACAGATACGCAGTATTTT
CDR3aa: CASSQDYITDRGVTDTQYF

d_gene: TRBD2
v_gene: TRBV4-1
j_gene: TRBJ2-1
CDR3nt: TGCGCCAGCAGCCAAGACTGGCTAGCGGGAGGGGAGCAGTTCTTC
CDR3aa: CASSQDWLAGGEQFF

d_gene: TRBD1
v_gene: TRBV5-1
j_gene: TRBJ2-1
CDR3nt: TGCGCCAGCAGCGGACAGGGCGGATACAATGAGCAGTTCTTC
CDR3aa: CASSGQGGYNEQFF

d_gene: TRBD2
v_gene: TRBV7-3
j_gene: TRBJ2-1
CDR3nt: TGTGCCAGCAGTAAGGGACTAGCGGATACTATTTCCTACAATGAGCAGTTCTTC
CDR3aa: CASSKGLADTISYNEQFF

d_gene: -
v_gene: TRBV4-1
j_gene: TRBJ2-5
CDR3nt: TGCGCCAGCAGCCAAGGGTTGCAGGGGTACCAAGAGACCCAGTACTTC
CDR3aa: CASSQGLQGYQETQYF

d_gene: -
v_gene: TRBV6-6
j_gene: TRBJ1-2
CDR3nt: TGTGCCAGCAGTTACTCGAGGACTCGCTATGGCTACACCTTC
CDR3aa: CASSYSRTRYGYTF

d_gene: -
v_gene: TRBV7-2
j_gene: TRBJ2-7
CDR3nt: TGTGCCAGCAGCTTAGACGGACCAGCCTACGAGCAGTACTTC
CDR3aa: CASSLDGPAYEQYF

d_gene: -
v_gene: TRBV28
j_gene: TRBJ2-2
CDR3nt: TGTGCCAGCAGTTCGGGGGGGGAGCTGTTTTTT
CDR3aa: CASSSGGELFF